One sample yielded the 2 T cell receptor beta chains listed below, sequenced in a study of blood T cell repertoires in COVID-19. Using immunoSEQ multiplex PCR, the repertoire was profiled, and TCRdb retains in-frame clones only, with some absent. The sample lists 250,000 to 350,000 clones; roughly 89% were seen once. The sample consisted of peripheral blood. The receptors were gathered from a man aged 25 to 40 with acute or convalescent COVID-19.

The chain recombines TRBV3-1 (or the pseudogene TRBV3-2) with TRBJ1-1; no clear D. This CDR3 has 12 amino acids. CDR1 and CDR2 from the germline V gene are LGHDT and YNNKEL (reference sequence). V was pared by 6 bases and J by 10 bases, with 15 bases between. CDR3 residues: CASSIGEAVAFF. CDR3 DNA: TGTGCCAGCAGTATAGGTGAGGCGGTAGCTTTCTTT.

The rearrangement links TRBV5-8 to TRBJ1-6; a possible D gene is TRBD1 (5 bases). Germline lookup yields CDR1 SGHTS and CDR2 YDEGEE. V lost 1 base and J lost 7, with 9 bases in between. CDR3 length: 14 amino acids. The CDR3 here is CASSLQGGNSPLHF. In DNA form, the CDR3 reads TGTGCCAGCAGCTTGCAGGGAGGCAATTCACCCCTCCACTTT.